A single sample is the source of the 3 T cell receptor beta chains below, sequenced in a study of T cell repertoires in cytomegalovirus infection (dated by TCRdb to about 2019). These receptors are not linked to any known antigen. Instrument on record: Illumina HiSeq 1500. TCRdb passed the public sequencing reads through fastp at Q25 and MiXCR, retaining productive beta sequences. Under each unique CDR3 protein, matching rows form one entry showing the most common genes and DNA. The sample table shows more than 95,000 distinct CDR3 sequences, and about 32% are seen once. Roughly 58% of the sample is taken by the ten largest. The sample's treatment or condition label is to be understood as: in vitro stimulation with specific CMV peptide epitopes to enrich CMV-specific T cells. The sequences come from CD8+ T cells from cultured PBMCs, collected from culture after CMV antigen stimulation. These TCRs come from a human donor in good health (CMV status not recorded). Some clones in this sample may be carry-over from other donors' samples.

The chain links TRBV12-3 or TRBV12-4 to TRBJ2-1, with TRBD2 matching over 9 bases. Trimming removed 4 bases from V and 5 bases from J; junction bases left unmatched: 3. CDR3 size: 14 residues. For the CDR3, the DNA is TGTGCCAGCAGTTCGGGACTAGCAAACAATGAGCAGTTCTTC. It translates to CASSSGLANNEQFF.

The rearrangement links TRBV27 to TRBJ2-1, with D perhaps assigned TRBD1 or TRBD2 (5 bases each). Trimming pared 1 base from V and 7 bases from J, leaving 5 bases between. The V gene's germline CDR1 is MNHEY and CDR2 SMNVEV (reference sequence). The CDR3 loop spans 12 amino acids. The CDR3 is CASSLWGNEQFF. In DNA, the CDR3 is TGTGCCAGCAGTTTATGGGGGAATGAGCAGTTCTTC.

DNA of the CDR3: TGTGCCAGCAGTAACCAACCGGGACAGAGGCCACGGGTACCCAGCTCTGGGGCCAACGTCCTGACTTTC. Translating gives CASSNQPGQRPRVPSSGANVLTF. The chain uses TRBV6-1 and TRBJ2-6; 7 nucleotides line up with TRBD1. With V trimmed by 5 bases and J by 0 bases, 25 bases remained unmatched. The CDR3 runs to 23 residues. Germline V lookup: CDR1 MNHNS, CDR2 SASEGT.